The rows below give T cell receptor beta chains drawn from one sample of a study of regulatory T cells in long-lasting Graves disease. MiXCR, run by TCRdb on the multiplex PCR reads, gives a single entry per CDR3 protein. The data hold approximately 690,000 distinct CDR3 sequences, with about 30% observed a single time. Sequenced here: peripheral blood mononuclear cells (PBMCs), sampled when the disease was refractory, from a patient treated with antithyroid drugs. These receptors all come from a female donor with Graves disease. The CDR3 runs from the conserved cysteine through the conserved F or W. The D gene is left open where the match is weak. Part of the rows lack a size; the others show once, few, many or a class for expanded clones.

TRBV29-1	.	.	TRBJ2-7	TGCAGCGTTGATGGTGGCGAGCAGTACTTC	CSVDGGEQYF
TRBV12-3/TRBV12-4	.	.	TRBJ1-1	TGTGCCAGCAGTCCGGGACATCTAACTGAAGCTTTCTTT	CASSPGHLTEAFF
TRBV10-3	.	few	TRBJ1-1	TGTGCCATCAGTGGGGGCTGGGGGAACACTGAAGCTTTCTTT	CAISGGWGNTEAFF
TRBV24-1	TRBD2	.	TRBJ2-7	TGTGCCACCAGACCGGGACTAGCGGGAGCCCTCTTTTACGAGCAGTACTTC	CATRPGLAGALFYEQYF
TRBV20-1	TRBD1	few	TRBJ1-5	TGCAGTGCCCTCGGGACAGGGGTCGGCAATCAGCCCCAGCATTTT	CSALGTGVGNQPQHF
TRBV28	TRBD2	.	TRBJ2-7	TGTGCCAGAAGGGCCACTAGCGGGAGTTACGAGCAGTACTTC	CARRATSGSYEQYF
TRBV29-1	.	once	TRBJ1-1	TGCAGCGTTGCTATGGGGCCCGTAGCTTTCTTT	CSVAMGPVAFF
TRBV5-4	.	few	TRBJ1-2	TGTGCCAGCAGCTTGAGCCGGGCTCATGGCTACACCTTC	CASSLSRAHGYTF
TRBV12-3/TRBV12-4	.	.	TRBJ1-2	TGTGCCAGCAGTTTAACGGGGACGGGAAGAGTTGGCTACACCTTC	CASSLTGTGRVGYTF
TRBV9	.	.	TRBJ2-7	TGTGCCAGCAGCGTCTCAGCAAGCTCCTACGAGCAGTACTTC	CASSVSASSYEQYF
TRBV19	TRBD2	.	TRBJ2-5	TGTGCCAGTAGTACAACTAGCGGGAGGAAACAAGAGACCCAGTACTTC	CASSTTSGRKQETQYF
TRBV18	.	.	TRBJ1-5	TGTGCCAGCTCACCACGGGAAAGGTATCAGCCCCAGCATTTT	CASSPRERYQPQHF
TRBV7-2	.	.	TRBJ1-4	TGTGCCAGCAGCTCGACCGGGACGTCTAATGAAAAACTGTTTTTT	CASSSTGTSNEKLFF
TRBV2	TRBD1	many	TRBJ1-5	TGTGCCAGCAGAGAACAGGGGGCGCGGAGCAATCAGCCCCAGCATTTT	CASREQGARSNQPQHF
TRBV10-3	.	few	TRBJ2-7	TGTGCCATCAGGGACATCTGGAACCCCAATCCCTACGAGCAGTACTTC	CAIRDIWNPNPYEQYF
TRBV20-1	.	few	TRBJ1-1	TGCAGTGCCAACGGACATTTGAACACTGAAGCTTTCTTT	CSANGHLNTEAFF
TRBV29-1	.	few	TRBJ2-7	TGCAGCGTTGAAGACAATTTCGAGCAGTACTTC	CSVEDNFEQYF
TRBV3-1	.	few	TRBJ1-1	TGTGCCAGCAGCCAAGATTATGCGCGGAACACTGAAGCTTTCTTT	CASSQDYARNTEAFF
TRBV7-9	TRBD1	.	TRBJ1-1	TGTGCCAGCGGCGGTACAGGGGACACTGAAGCTTTCTTT	CASGGTGDTEAFF
TRBV10-3	TRBD1	once	TRBJ2-3	TGTGCCATCAGTGAGTCGAAAACAGGGGGTACAGATACGCAGTATTTT	CAISESKTGGTDTQYF
TRBV29-1	TRBD1	.	TRBJ1-5	TGCAGCGTTCTGACAGGGGGCGAAGATCAGCCCCAGCATTTT	CSVLTGGEDQPQHF
TRBV9	TRBD1	.	TRBJ1-4	TGTGCCAGCAGCGACGACAGGGATAATGAAAAACTGTTTTTT	CASSDDRDNEKLFF
TRBV7-9	.	few	TRBJ2-5	TGTGCCAGCAGCTTAGTGCAGGGGACAGAGACCCAGTACTTC	CASSLVQGTETQYF
TRBV20-1	.	.	TRBJ1-5	TGCAGTGCCCACGCGGGGGGTGGCAATCAGCCCCAGCATTTT	CSAHAGGGNQPQHF
TRBV15	TRBD1	.	TRBJ1-1	TGTGCCACCAGCAGAGGGGGGCGGACAGGGCTGAACACTGAAGCTTTCTTT	CATSRGGRTGLNTEAFF
TRBV25-1	TRBD1	.	TRBJ2-5	TGTGCCAGCAGTGAATCGGGACAGGGTCAAGAGACCCAGTACTTC	CASSESGQGQETQYF
TRBV25-1	.	.	TRBJ1-1	TGTGCCAGCAGTGAATGGATGGGGGAGAGCACTGAAGCTTTCTTT	CASSEWMGESTEAFF
TRBV7-9	.	.	TRBJ1-1	TGTGCCAGCAGCTTGCCCCTGACACGTGAAGCTTTCTTT	CASSLPLTREAFF
TRBV9	TRBD1	.	TRBJ2-7	TGTGCCAGCAGCCCCCCGCAGGGGGCAGTCAGCGAGCAGTACTTC	CASSPPQGAVSEQYF
TRBV6-1	.	.	TRBJ1-2	TGTGCCAGCAGCGACGGGAGGGGGACAATGTATGGCTACACCTTC	CASSDGRGTMYGYTF
TRBV5-1	.	few	TRBJ1-1	TGCGCCAGCAGCTTGGCCTTTGCCGGGGCGCCCGCTGAAGCTTTCTTT	CASSLAFAGAPAEAFF
TRBV28	.	many	TRBJ1-3	TGTGCCAGCAGTTTCCGAGAGGGAAACACCATATATTTT	CASSFREGNTIYF
TRBV20-1	.	.	TRBJ1-1	TGCAGTGCGCGGATAGGCTGGGAGAACACTGAAGCTTTCTTT	CSARIGWENTEAFF
TRBV5-6	TRBD2	.	TRBJ2-1	TGTGCCAGCAGCCCCTCCACTAGCGGGGGGCTCAATGAGCAGTTCTTC	CASSPSTSGGLNEQFF
TRBV5-5	.	.	TRBJ1-4	TGTGCCAGCAGCTTGGCCCCGGGGGCCGCAACTAATGAAAAACTGTTTTTT	CASSLAPGAATNEKLFF
TRBV5-1	.	few	TRBJ1-2	TGCGCCAGCAGCATGGACAGACCAAACTATGGCTACACCTTC	CASSMDRPNYGYTF
TRBV7-6	TRBD2	.	TRBJ2-5	TGTGCCAGCACCCCGGAGGCGGGAGAAGAGACCCAGTACTTC	CASTPEAGEETQYF
TRBV7-2	TRBD2	few	TRBJ2-1	TGTGCCAGCAGCTTGACTAGCTGGGAGCAGTTCTTC	CASSLTSWEQFF
TRBV27	TRBD1	few	TRBJ1-5	TGTGCCAGCAGTTCCCAGGGGGTTACCAATCAGCCCCAGCATTTT	CASSSQGVTNQPQHF
TRBV7-3	TRBD1	many	TRBJ1-1	TGTGCCAGCAGCTTAAGTGGGACAGGTGAAGCTTTCTTT	CASSLSGTGEAFF
TRBV9	TRBD1	many	TRBJ1-2	TGTGCCAGCAGCTCGGGGGGACAGGGCAACTATGGCTACACCTTC	CASSSGGQGNYGYTF
TRBV6-2/TRBV6-3	TRBD2	few	TRBJ2-3	TGTGCCAGCGGACGGGAGGGCCGAGGAGATACGCAGTATTTT	CASGREGRGDTQYF
TRBV20-1	TRBD1	.	TRBJ1-2	TGCAGTGCTAGTCTCCAACAGGGGAGGTATGGCTACACCTTC	CSASLQQGRYGYTF
TRBV2	.	few	TRBJ2-7	TGTGCCAGCAGCGCTATTGGGGCGCAAAGCTCCTACGAGCAGTACTTC	CASSAIGAQSSYEQYF
TRBV3-1	.	.	TRBJ1-4	TGTGCCGGTAGAAGGCAGGGAGCAACTAATGAAAAACTGTTTTTT	CAGRRQGATNEKLFF
TRBV6-1	TRBD1	few	TRBJ1-5	TGTGCCAGCAGGGGACAGGAAAATCAGCCCCAGCATTTT	CASRGQENQPQHF
TRBV12-3/TRBV12-4	.	many	TRBJ2-7	TGTGCCAGCACCCACAGGGTAGGTCGGGAGCAGTACTTC	CASTHRVGREQYF
TRBV9	TRBD2	.	TRBJ2-7	TGTGCCAGCAGCGTACAGTCTAGCGGGTCGTACGAGCAGTACTTC	CASSVQSSGSYEQYF
TRBV9	.	.	TRBJ2-7	TGTGCCAGCAGCGTAGCGGGCTCCTACGAGCAGTACTTC	CASSVAGSYEQYF
TRBV20-1	.	few	TRBJ2-7	TGCAGTGCTAGAGCCCTGTACGGGAGCTCCTACGAGCAGTACTTC	CSARALYGSSYEQYF
TRBV27	.	few	TRBJ1-1	TGTGCCAGCAGTTTTGGGTGGAGAGCTTTCTTT	CASSFGWRAFF
TRBV9	.	.	TRBJ1-2	TGTGCCAGCAGCATAACTTCAGGGAGTCTATCGGGGGGCTACACCTTC	CASSITSGSLSGGYTF